This TCR beta chain came from a study of regulatory T cells in long-lasting Graves disease. Time point: newly diagnosed GD, antithyroid drugs for less than 3 months. From RNA extracted from PBMCs, the TCR library was made. Peripheral blood, 7 to 10 milliliters per patient, was collected in EDTA tubes. Study-level points and caveats: New patients shared fewer public clonotypes (around 980) than persistent patients did (fewer than 3,000). Persistent disease showed a preference for TRBV28, TRBJ1-2 and TRBJ2-5.

Arm-PCR of CDR3 regions with iRepertoire HTBI primers generated TCR beta libraries. MiXCR, run by TCRdb on the multiplex PCR reads, gives a single entry per CDR3 protein. The sample records about 320,000 distinct CDR3 sequences, 15% to 20% being singletons. The CDR3 is made up of 14 amino acids. Germline V gives CDR1 SGHTA, CDR2 FQGNSA. Trimming took 2 bases from V and 2 from J, leaving 8 bases between them. This clonotype has ten or more counts. The antigen remains undetermined. This TCR derives from a female donor with Graves disease. V is TRBV7-2 and J is TRBJ2-3; D is uncertain. The material sequenced was peripheral blood mononuclear cells (PBMCs), taken at new diagnosis, from a patient treated with antithyroid drugs. CDR3: CASSLLGDTDTQYF. CDR3 in DNA: TGTGCCAGCAGCTTATTAGGAGACACAGATACGCAGTATTTT. The variable domain in full, completed from reference TRBV7-2 and TRBJ2-3, reads GAGVSQSPSNKVTEKGKDVELRCDPISGHTALYWYRQSLGQGLEFLIYFQGNSAPDKSGLPSDRFSAERTGGSVSTLTIQRTQQEDSAVYLCASSLLGDTDTQYFGPGTRLTVL.